What follows are 10 T cell receptor beta chains derived from one specimen sequenced in a study of shared clonotypes between healthy human individuals. Sequencing used immunoSEQ multiplex PCR; TCRdb keeps in-frame clones, though not all of them. Here the sample spans some 2,000,000 clones, roughly 95% being singletons. Sequenced: naive CD4+ T cells sorted from blood. Noted subset: CD45RA+ positively selected. These receptors were taken from a man between 18 and 35 years old in good health.

On this clone: Other DNA sequences in this specimen translate into the identical CDR3. V gene TRBV11-2 combines with J gene TRBJ1-1; D remains unclear. Germline loops: CDR1 SGHAT, CDR2 FQNNGV. V lost 5 bases to trimming and J lost 1 base, with 8 bases between them. This CDR3 has 13 amino acids. DNA of the CDR3: TGTGCCAGCAGCCCCGGCGGGAACACTGAAGCTTTCTTT. It yields the protein CASSPGGNTEAFF.

The V gene is TRBV5-4, the J gene TRBJ2-7; 11 positions match TRBD2. J was trimmed by 0 bases and V by 4 bases; bases with no gene match: 6. Germline-derived CDR1 and CDR2 are SGHNT and YYREEE (reference sequence). The CDR3 consists of 16 residues. CDR3 protein: CASSAVAGGSSYEQYF. For the CDR3, the DNA is TGTGCCAGCAGCGCCGTAGCGGGGGGGAGCTCCTACGAGCAGTACTTC. The variable domain in full, with the rest retrieved from reference TRBV5-4 and TRBJ2-7, is ETGVTQSPTHLIKTRGQQVTLRCSSQSGHNTVSWYQQALGQGPQFIFQYYREEENGRGNFPPRFSGLQFPNYSSELNVNALELDDSALYLCASSAVAGGSSYEQYFGPGTRLTVT.

This clone was seen more than once but under ten times. The chain recombines TRBV19 with TRBJ1-2; D is possibly TRBD1 (6 bases). The CDR3 contains 14 residues. CDR1 is LNHDA, CDR2 SQIVND, per germline (reference sequence). Trimming removed 5 bases at V and 8 bases at J, with 18 bases between. CDR3 amino acids: CASSPGTPIWGYTF. The CDR3 region has the DNA TGTGCCAGTAGTCCCGGGACACCCATATGGGGCTACACCTTC. Looking up the rest from reference TRBV19 and TRBJ1-2 gives the full variable domain: DGGITQSPKYLFRKEGQNVTLSCEQNLNHDAMYWYRQDPGQGLRLIYYSQIVNDFQKGDIAEGYSVSREKKESFPLTVTSAQKNPTAFYLCASSPGTPIWGYTFGSGTRLTVV.

This clone was detected only a few times. The chain combines TRBV30 with TRBJ2-2; D is unresolved. The CDR3 has 15 amino acids. The V end was cut by 2 bases, the J end by 6 bases, with 16 bases between. Germline CDR1 is GTSNPN and CDR2 is SVGIG (reference sequence). Here the CDR3 DNA reads TGTGCCTGGAGTACGCCCGGCCCTGTCCCCGGGGAGCTGTTTTTT. Amino acids: CAWSTPGPVPGELFF.

The chain uses TRBV28 and TRBJ2-5; 9 bases map to TRBD1. The better agreement between TRBJ2-7 and the DNA end casts doubt on the J call. Germline V gene sequence: CDR1 MDHEN, CDR2 SYDVKM. CDR3 length equals 15 residues. The DNA of the CDR3 is TGTGCCAGCATAACAGGGGGCGCTAGGAACTACGAGCAGTACTTC. Protein: CASITGGARNYEQYF.

Comment on this clone: The same CDR3 can be traced to other DNA sequences in this sample. The chain carries TRBV5-4 and TRBJ2-7; no definite D call. Trimming pared 0 bases from V and 4 bases from J, leaving 8 bases between. Germline loops: CDR1 SGHNT, CDR2 YYREEE (reference sequence). The CDR3 has 13 residues. In nucleotides, the CDR3 is TGTGCCAGCAGCTTGGACAGAGTTTACGAGCAGTACTTC. Amino acid sequence: CASSLDRVYEQYF.

The chain couples TRBV6-5 to TRBJ1-2, with TRBD1 matching 8 bases. CDR1 and CDR2 from the germline V gene are MNHEY and SVGAGI. The CDR3 extends over 13 amino acids. V dropped 7 bases and J dropped 2; count of bases not matched to a gene: 3. In DNA form, the CDR3 reads TGTGCCAGCATGGACAGGGCCAACTATGGCTACACCTTC. It translates to CASMDRANYGYTF.

This chain joins TRBV2 and TRBJ1-4; unclear D gene. The V gene's germline CDR1 is SNHLY and CDR2 FYNNEI. The germline V and J ends were trimmed by 10 bases and 0 bases, with 15 bases remaining between them. There are 15 residues in the CDR3. CDR3 sequence: CATSPGVATNEKLFF. Here the CDR3 DNA reads TGTGCCACCTCCCCCGGGGTCGCAACTAATGAAAAACTGTTTTTT.

The rearrangement links TRBV7-9 to TRBJ2-7, with 7 bases lining up with TRBD2. V dropped 5 bases and J dropped 6; count of bases not matched to a gene: 7. The CDR3 loop spans 13 amino acids. CDR1 and CDR2 (germline): SEHNR, FQNEAQ (reference sequence). The CDR3 sequence is CASSPSRGSEQYF. The CDR3 DNA reads TGTGCCAGCAGCCCGTCGCGGGGGTCCGAGCAGTACTTC.

The chain has TRBV19 and TRBJ2-7, with D tentatively TRBD1 (6 bases). The ends were cut back, 9 bases at V and 0 bases at J, with 9 bases in the middle. Germline CDR1 and CDR2: LNHDA and SQIVND (reference sequence). The CDR3 is 12 amino acids. CDR3 sequence reads: CARWGLSYEQYF. Written as DNA, the CDR3 is TGTGCCAGGTGGGGGCTCTCCTACGAGCAGTACTTC.